The entry that follows covers one TCR beta chain sequence. These data are taken from a study of blood T cell repertoires in COVID-19. Turning to the study itself: Spain, Italy and the United States supplied samples that represented acute and convalescent COVID-19.

In the authors' methods: The authors estimated nucleated cell counts from reference gene primer amplification. The assay was immunoSEQ multiplex PCR, and TCRdb's table has in-frame clones only and misses some. The V and J calls and the clone size are those of that table, but D and trimming were determined from the DNA. The sample consists of 200,000 to 300,000 clones, approximately 82% of them appearing once. V shed 3 bases, J shed 5 bases, and the junction held 12 bases outside the gene matches. Germline V gene sequence: CDR1 KGHSH, CDR2 LQKENI. The length of the CDR3 is 17 residues. The sample consisted of peripheral blood. This TCR came from a woman older than 75 with acute or convalescent COVID-19. The chain has TRBV18 and TRBJ2-1; 8 bases line up with TRBD2. In DNA form, the CDR3 reads TGTGCCAGCTCACCCTCGGGGGGGACTACGATAGACAATGAGCAGTTCTTC. It encodes CASSPSGGTTIDNEQFF.